A single sample is the source of the 22 T cell receptor beta chains below, sequenced in a study of blood T cell repertoires in COVID-19. The repertoire was sequenced with immunoSEQ multiplex PCR; TCRdb's copy has only in-frame clones and lacks some. The sample contains 200,000 to 250,000 clones, just over 85% of which appear only once. The sequencing sample was made of peripheral blood. These receptors all stem from a man in his late teens or twenties with active or convalescent COVID-19.

The chain employs TRBV5-1 and TRBJ2-1, with D maybe TRBD2 (6 bases). This CDR3 contains 15 residues. From germline, CDR1 is SGHRS and CDR2 YFSETQ. V was shortened by 2 bases and J by 4 bases, with 13 bases between the two germline ends. The CDR3 is CASSFTAGRYNEQFF. Here the CDR3 DNA reads TGCGCCAGCAGCTTCACAGCGGGTCGGTACAATGAGCAGTTCTTC. Full variable domain (rest looked up from reference TRBV5-1 and TRBJ2-1): KAGVTQTPRYLIKTRGQQVTLSCSPISGHRSVSWYQQTPGQGLQFLFEYFSETQRNKGNFPGRFSGRQFSNSRSEMNVSTLELGDSALYLCASSFTAGRYNEQFFGPGTRLTVL.

The V and J genes are TRBV30 and TRBJ2-5; D is undetermined. From germline, CDR1 is GTSNPN and CDR2 SVGIG (reference sequence). Trimming pared 0 bases from V and 4 bases from J, leaving 9 bases between. The CDR3 runs 13 residues. CDR3 DNA: TGTGCCTGGAGTGTACCCCCCGGAGAGACCCAGTACTTC. Translating gives CAWSVPPGETQYF. Based on the CDR3 plus reference TRBV30 and TRBJ2-5, the full variable domain is SQTIHQWPATLVQPVGSPLSLECTVEGTSNPNLYWYRQAAGRGLQLLFYSVGIGQISSEVPQNLSASRPQDRQFILSSKKLLLSDSGFYLCAWSVPPGETQYFGPGTRLLVL.

This clone has a single count. The chain recombines TRBV18 with TRBJ2-1; D is possibly TRBD2 (7 bases). Germline lookup yields CDR1 KGHSH and CDR2 LQKENI. Trimming pared 0 bases from V and 10 bases from J, leaving 19 bases between. The CDR3 loop spans 16 amino acids. This chain's CDR3 is CASSPPSGGGSLEQFF. The CDR3 bases are TGTGCCAGCTCACCACCGTCGGGGGGCGGATCCCTGGAGCAGTTCTTC.

This chain links TRBV27 with TRBJ2-7; TRBD2 aligns across 12 bases. Germline-derived CDR1 and CDR2 are MNHEY and SMNVEV (reference sequence). V shed 5 bases, J shed 10 bases, and the junction held 9 bases outside the gene matches. The CDR3 consists of 14 residues. CDR3 DNA sequence: TGTGCCAGCAGTCCAACACGGACTAGCGGGACACAGTACTTC. It encodes CASSPTRTSGTQYF.

The J gene is TRBJ2-7, the V gene TRBV9, with D tentatively TRBD1 (6 bases). V gave up 4 bases and J gave up 4 bases, with 15 bases separating them. Germline CDR1 reads SGDLS; CDR2 reads YYNGEE. CDR3 size: 14 residues. CDR3 in amino acids: CASSQRTDSYEQYF. In DNA, the CDR3 is TGTGCCAGCAGCCAGCGGACAGATTCTTACGAGCAGTACTTC.

The chain carries TRBV27 and TRBJ1-2, with D unclear. The CDR3 extends over 15 amino acids. V lost 6 bases and J lost 0, with 14 bases in between. CDR1 MNHEY and CDR2 SMNVEV come from the germline V gene (reference sequence). As DNA, the CDR3 is TGTGCCAGCAGGACTACGTGGGATGCTAACTATGGCTACACCTTC. It translates to CASRTTWDANYGYTF.

V and J are TRBV16 and TRBJ1-5; maybe TRBD1 (5 bases). CDR3 length: 18 residues. Germline CDR1 and CDR2: KGHSY and FQNENV. Between the trimmed V and J ends, which lost 1 base and 1 base, there was a span of 17 bases. DNA for the CDR3: TGTGCCAGCAGCCAATACTTGCAGGGCGCATACAGCAATCAGCCCCAGCATTTT. Protein sequence: CASSQYLQGAYSNQPQHF.

This chain joins TRBV4-2 and TRBJ1-5, with 9 bases aligning to TRBD1. Germline-derived CDR1 and CDR2 are LGHNA and YNFKEQ. The CDR3 sequence is 16 residues long. V shed 2 bases and J 6 bases; nucleotides not matched to a gene: 8. CDR3: CASSQTGGVEAQPQHF. CDR3 bases: TGTGCCAGCAGCCAAACAGGGGGCGTTGAAGCTCAGCCCCAGCATTTT.

V usage is TRBV10-3 and J usage is TRBJ2-7, with 8 bases identical to TRBD2. This CDR3 has 11 amino acids. V trimming: 10 bases; J trimming: 3 bases; junction bases outside the gene matches: 2. The germline V gene has CDR1 ENHRY and CDR2 SYGVKD. CDR3 in amino acids: CATSGSYEQYF. The CDR3 DNA is TGTGCCACCAGCGGGAGCTACGAGCAGTACTTC.

This rearrangement joins TRBV7-2 to TRBJ1-4, with a possible D match to TRBD1 (5 bases). CDR1 and CDR2 from the germline V gene are SGHTA and FQGNSA. V was pared by 5 bases and J by 7 bases, with 14 bases between. CDR3 size: 14 residues. CDR3 sequence reads: CASSPRRAAEKLFF. CDR3 DNA: TGTGCCAGCAGCCCTCGCAGGGCAGCTGAAAAACTGTTTTTT.

This chain links TRBV5-1 with TRBJ2-1, with 8 bases matching TRBD2. This CDR3 region has 15 residues. With 4 bases clipped from V and 6 bases from J, the junction kept 9 bases outside the gene matches. CDR1 and CDR2 from the germline V gene are SGHRS and YFSETQ. The CDR3 nucleotides are TGCGCCAGCAGCCTTAGCGGGAATTCAGCCAATGAGCAGTTCTTC. It is translated as CASSLSGNSANEQFF.

The chain links TRBV5-6 to TRBJ2-5; 11 bases fit TRBD1. The germline V gene has CDR1 SGHDT and CDR2 YYEEEE. V lost 2 bases and J lost 5; bases outside the gene matches: 5. The CDR3 covers 15 residues. CDR3 sequence: CASSLTGTGGETQYF. CDR3 nucleotides: TGTGCCAGCAGCTTAACCGGGACAGGGGGGGAGACCCAGTACTTC.

This clone is a singleton in its sample. The chain uses TRBV7-9 and TRBJ2-7; D might be TRBD2 (7 bases). V dropped 1 base and J dropped 2 bases, with 12 bases sitting between them. CDR3 length equals 15 residues. Germline CDR1 reads SEHNR; CDR2 reads FQNEAQ (reference sequence). The CDR3 reads CASSLGQGRAYEQYF. CDR3 in DNA: TGTGCCAGCAGCTTAGGGCAGGGGAGGGCCTACGAGCAGTACTTC.

On this clone: Different DNA sequences within this sample yield the same CDR3. The rearrangement links TRBV7-9 to TRBJ2-7; D is possibly TRBD2 (6 bases). CDR3 length: 14 residues. The germline gives CDR1 SEHNR, CDR2 FQNEAQ (reference sequence). Trimming stripped 5 bases from V and 1 base from J, with 12 bases between. CDR3 DNA sequence: TGTGCCAGCAGCCCTGCCGGGGGATCCTACGAGCAGTACTTC. It yields the protein CASSPAGGSYEQYF.

This chain connects TRBV27 to TRBJ1-6, with D possibly being TRBD1 (5 bases). V lost 8 bases, J lost 11 bases, and 13 bases lay in between. Looked up from germline, CDR1 is MNHEY and CDR2 is SMNVEV (reference sequence). CDR3 size: 12 residues. The CDR3 loop reads CASSDPGAPLHF. As DNA, the CDR3 is TGTGCCAGCTCAGATCCGGGGGCACCCCTCCACTTT.

The chain uses TRBV29-1 and TRBJ2-3; 7 positions match TRBD2. The V gene end was trimmed by 3 bases and the J gene end by 0 bases; junction bases not matched to a gene: 9. This CDR3 is built from 16 residues. Germline CDR1 reads SQVTM; CDR2 reads ANQGSEA. CDR3 loop: CSVDGRLAESTDTQYF. The CDR3 coding sequence is TGCAGCGTTGACGGTCGGCTAGCGGAGAGCACAGATACGCAGTATTTT.

Only one count was recorded for this clone. The V call is TRBV5-1, the J call TRBJ2-5; the D gene is possibly TRBD1 (5 bases). Germline CDR1 and CDR2: SGHRS and YFSETQ. V was cut by 6 bases and J by 2 bases, with 11 bases left in between. This CDR3 has 13 residues. The CDR3 loop reads CASKAGMQETQYF. The CDR3, as DNA: TGCGCCAGCAAAGCAGGGATGCAAGAGACCCAGTACTTC.

The J gene is TRBJ1-1, the V gene TRBV11-2; D not certain. The V gene's germline CDR1 is SGHAT and CDR2 FQNNGV. Trimming removed 6 bases from V and 1 base from J, with 12 bases in between. The CDR3 has 14 amino acids. CDR3 residues: CASSFSRGNTEAFF. In DNA form, the CDR3 reads TGTGCCAGCAGTTTCTCGCGGGGGAACACTGAAGCTTTCTTT.

The table lists this clone with a few counts. The chain combines TRBV19 with TRBJ2-1; D is possibly TRBD1 (5 bases). Trimming pared 4 bases from V and 6 bases from J, leaving 13 bases between. CDR3 length: 14 residues. Germline-derived CDR1 and CDR2 are LNHDA and SQIVND (reference sequence). The CDR3, as DNA: TGTGCCAGTAGTAGTGACAGCTTTCCCAATGAGCAGTTCTTC. Translation: CASSSDSFPNEQFF.

V and J are TRBV3-1 (or the pseudogene TRBV3-2) and TRBJ2-7; D remains ambiguous. Per germline, CDR1 LGHDT and CDR2 YNNKEL (reference sequence). With 1 base removed from V and 2 bases from J, the gap between germline ends came to 9 bases. This CDR3 has 14 amino acids. The chain's CDR3 is CASSQGVRAYEQYF. The CDR3 DNA sequence: TGTGCCAGCAGCCAAGGAGTCCGAGCCTACGAGCAGTACTTC.

This clone has a single count. This sequence joins TRBV4-2 and TRBJ1-3; no definite D call. The V gene lost 3 bases and the J gene lost 0 bases, with 9 bases spanning the gap. CDR1 is LGHNA and CDR2 is YNFKEQ in the germline V gene. The CDR3 covers 15 residues. The CDR3 loop reads CASSHPGNSGNTIYF. The CDR3 nucleotides read TGTGCCAGCAGCCACCCCGGGAACTCTGGAAACACCATATATTTT.

CDR3 in DNA: TGCGCCAGCAGCTTGGATGGGCAGCATAGCAATCAGCCCCAGCATTTT. It translates to CASSLDGQHSNQPQHF. This chain joins TRBV5-1 and TRBJ1-5; D call uncertain. Germline values: CDR1 SGHRS, CDR2 YFSETQ. CDR3 length equals 16 residues. Trimming shortened V by 0 bases and J by 0 bases, and 10 bases separated the two germline ends.